The clone carrying this T cell receptor beta chain was found many times. Trimming pared 4 bases from V and 4 bases from J, leaving 10 bases between. The CDR3 runs 13 residues. Germline-derived CDR1 and CDR2 are LNHDA and SQIVND (reference sequence). Amplification yielded TCR beta CDR3 regions, with RNA transcripts as the source. In the first-round RT-PCR of the TCR CDR3, the HTBI primer set was used. Via MiXCR, TCRdb re-called the multiplex PCR reads, giving one row per CDR3 protein. The table shows hundreds of thousands of distinct CDR3 sequences, with 38% occurring only once. These data are taken from a study of T cells in Graves' hyperthyroidism and ophthalmopathy.

The clonotype was recovered from a man between 18 and 35 years old with Graves' hyperthyroidism. Material: blood. V usage is TRBV19 and J usage is TRBJ1-2; D uncertain. CDR3 in amino acids: CASSTTLPYGYTF. CDR3 in DNA: TGTGCCAGTAGTACGACACTACCCTATGGCTACACCTTC.